These 21 T cell receptor beta chains were all obtained from the same sample, sequenced in a study of post-analysis software for immune sequencing data. Findings and limits, study-wide: With TRBV5-6, TRBV5-1 and TRBV20-1 included, about five TRBV segments were more frequent in patients than in controls.

Prepared TCR beta cDNA libraries contained unique molecular identifiers. TCRdb reprocessed the PCR reads with MiXCR, giving one entry per CDR3 protein. Here the sample spans fewer than 900,000 distinct CDR3 sequences, 46% being singletons. Which antigens these TCRs recognize remains unknown. Material: blood. The receptors were sampled from a girl aged 10 to 17 with multiple sclerosis.

A single count supports this clonotype. The CDR3 spells CASSLTGLGLGLLGELFF. CDR3 DNA: TGTGCCAGCAGTCTGACAGGGTTGGGCCTAGGACTCCTCGGGGAGCTGTTTTTT. The chain uses TRBV12-3 or TRBV12-4 and TRBJ2-2, with TRBD1 matching 7 bases. The CDR3 loop spans 18 amino acids. V lost 5 bases, J lost 7 bases, and 19 bases stayed unmatched.

This chain links TRBV4-2 with TRBJ2-1; 7 nucleotides line up with TRBD1. The V and J ends lost 4 bases and 5 bases, in that order; junction bases with no gene match: 8. This CDR3 has 15 amino acids. CDR1 is LGHNA, CDR2 YNFKEQ, per germline. The CDR3 is CASSRDSLADNEQFF. The CDR3, as DNA: TGTGCCAGCAGCCGGGACAGCTTGGCCGACAATGAGCAGTTCTTC.

The chain uses TRBV20-1 and TRBJ2-6; D call uncertain. V was pared by 0 bases and J by 0 bases, with 9 bases between. This CDR3 has 16 amino acids. CDR1 and CDR2 from the germline V gene are DFQATT and SNEGSKA (reference sequence). The CDR3 DNA reads TGCAGTGCTAGAGATCCGCACATCTCTGGGGCCAACGTCCTGACTTTC. As protein: CSARDPHISGANVLTF.

The rearrangement links TRBV29-1 to TRBJ2-7; D is tentatively TRBD1 or TRBD2 (6 bases each). From germline, CDR1 is SQVTM and CDR2 ANQGSEA. V lost 6 bases to trimming and J lost 7 bases, with 19 bases between them. The CDR3 has 13 amino acids. The CDR3 region is CSVEKIGGGEQYF. CDR3 bases: TGCAGCGTGGAAAAGATAGGGGGAGGAGAGCAGTACTTC.

This clonotype was seen more than once but under ten times. The chain carries TRBV7-2 and TRBJ2-1; tentative D call: TRBD2 (6 bases). Per the germline V gene, CDR1 is SGHTA and CDR2 is FQGNSA. This CDR3 has 15 residues. Trimming removed 1 base from V and 13 bases from J, with 20 bases in between. The CDR3 loop reads CASSLDGAVGGEQFF. The CDR3 DNA reads TGTGCCAGCAGCTTAGACGGCGCTGTGGGGGGAGAACAGTTCTTC.

The rearrangement links TRBV9 to TRBJ1-2; tentatively, D is TRBD1 (5 bases). CDR3 length: 15 amino acids. The germline CDR1 and CDR2 sequences are SGDLS and YYNGEE. V dropped 0 bases and J dropped 4 bases, with 13 bases sitting between them. CDR3 sequence: CASSVGSGSIYGYTF. The CDR3 DNA follows: TGTGCCAGCAGCGTAGGGTCAGGGTCCATCTATGGCTACACCTTC.

This clonotype occurred a few times. The J gene is TRBJ2-1, the V gene TRBV7-2, with 10 nucleotides matching TRBD1. Germline V CDR1 and CDR2: SGHTA, FQGNSA. This CDR3 region has 16 residues. V shed 5 bases and J 7 bases; nucleotides not matched to a gene: 11. This CDR3 reads CASSSRDRGRGNEQFF. In DNA form, the CDR3 reads TGTGCCAGCAGCAGCCGCGACAGGGGGCGCGGTAATGAGCAGTTCTTC.

The rearrangement uses TRBV9 and TRBJ1-2; 10 positions match TRBD1. The length of the CDR3 is 19 residues. Looked up from germline, CDR1 is SGDLS and CDR2 is YYNGEE. Losses at the gene ends were 4 bases for V and 1 base for J; bases not matched to a gene: 16. The CDR3 DNA reads as TGTGCCAGCAGCCGTAGTTCCCTTCCGGGGACAGGGGTTAACTATGGCTACACCTTC. This sequence encodes CASSRSSLPGTGVNYGYTF.

The chain combines TRBV11-2 with TRBJ2-4; TRBD2 matches 12 bases. The ends lost 5 bases at V and 13 bases at J; junction bases unmatched: 18. The germline gives CDR1 SGHAT, CDR2 FQNNGV. The CDR3 totals 17 residues. This chain's CDR3 is CASSIHTRLAGEVEQYF. The CDR3 DNA sequence: TGTGCCAGCAGCATCCACACCCGACTAGCGGGAGAAGTTGAGCAGTACTTC.

The chain carries TRBV7-8 and TRBJ1-5; D unresolved. This CDR3 has 16 amino acids. CDR1 is SGHVS, CDR2 FQNEAQ, per germline. Trimming removed 1 base from V and 5 bases from J, with 15 bases in between. CDR3 in DNA: TGTGCCAGCAGCTTAGTTGCCCGTTCACGGGATCAGCCCCAGCATTTT. Translated: CASSLVARSRDQPQHF.

In its sample, this clonotype was seen many times. The DNA of the CDR3 is TGTGCCAGCAGCCCAGAGGAGTCAGGGGCCTCTTCGGGGGCCAACGTCCTGACTTTC. This sequence encodes CASSPEESGASSGANVLTF. This chain connects TRBV4-2 to TRBJ2-6; a weak D match, TRBD1 (6 bases). The ends were cut back, 4 bases at V and 4 bases at J, with 23 bases in the middle. The germline V gene has CDR1 LGHNA and CDR2 YNFKEQ. This CDR3 is 19 amino acids long.

This clonotype was counted a few times. The V call is TRBV7-2, the J call TRBJ1-5; D remains ambiguous. V was trimmed by 4 bases and J by 6 bases, leaving 7 bases between them. This CDR3 has 12 residues. Germline loops: CDR1 SGHTA, CDR2 FQGNSA. This CDR3 is CASSSVGQPQHF. In DNA, the CDR3 is TGTGCCAGCAGCTCAGTAGGTCAGCCCCAGCATTTT.

This clonotype was counted between two and nine times. This chain links TRBV5-4 with TRBJ2-5; D could derive from TRBD1 or TRBD2 (5 bases each). CDR3 length: 16 amino acids. Germline CDR1 and CDR2: SGHNT and YYREEE (reference sequence). V shed 4 bases and J shed 2 bases, with 18 bases lying between them. The CDR3 sequence is CASSLPGRTLQETQYF. For the CDR3, the DNA is TGTGCCAGCAGCCTACCGGGACGGACTTTACAAGAGACCCAGTACTTC.

The rearrangement links TRBV3-1 to TRBJ2-1, with 10 bases identical to TRBD2. Germline V gene data show CDR1 as LGHDT and CDR2 as YNNKEL (reference sequence). The CDR3 consists of 14 residues. The V and J ends lost 2 bases and 9 bases, in that order; junction bases with no gene match: 4. The CDR3 protein is CASSQHASGSEQFF. DNA of the CDR3: TGTGCCAGCAGCCAACACGCTAGCGGGAGTGAGCAGTTCTTC.

The chain has TRBV27 and TRBJ2-7, with TRBD1 matching over 7 bases. The CDR3 consists of 15 residues. From germline, CDR1 is MNHEY and CDR2 SMNVEV (reference sequence). Trimming cost V 8 bases and J 5 bases; bases outside gene matches: 15. CDR3 loop: CASRPSPDRADEQYF. Here the CDR3 DNA reads TGTGCCAGCCGGCCCAGCCCAGACAGGGCCGACGAGCAGTACTTC.

The CDR3 is CSVEKTGDTEAFF. In DNA form, the CDR3 reads TGCAGCGTTGAAAAGACAGGGGACACTGAAGCTTTCTTT. The chain carries TRBV29-1 and TRBJ1-1, with TRBD1 matching 8 bases. V lost 2 bases, J lost 3 bases, and 2 bases stayed unmatched. The V gene's germline CDR1 is SQVTM and CDR2 ANQGSEA. CDR3 length equals 13 residues.

This clonotype was seen ten or more times. J is TRBJ2-7 and V is TRBV10-3, with D perhaps matching TRBD1 or TRBD2 (6 bases each). The CDR3 has 16 amino acids. Germline loops: CDR1 ENHRY, CDR2 SYGVKD. The V and J ends lost 4 bases and 5 bases respectively, with 21 bases between them. CDR3 sequence (DNA): TGTGCCATCAGTGCCTCCTCAGGGGCTAGCGTCAACGAGCAGTACTTC. Amino acids: CAISASSGASVNEQYF.

In DNA form, the CDR3 reads TGTGCCAGCAGTTTGGGACAGGGGCGGAGAAACTATGGCTACACCTTC. Translating it yields CASSLGQGRRNYGYTF. The chain employs TRBV28 and TRBJ1-2; 10 nucleotides line up with TRBD1. The germline V gene has CDR1 MDHEN and CDR2 SYDVKM. J gave up 2 bases and V 3 bases, and 6 bases lay outside the gene matches. The CDR3 consists of 16 residues.

This clonotype has more than one count but fewer than ten. The gene calls are TRBV28 and TRBJ2-7; D is uncertain. Between the trimmed V and J ends, which lost 7 bases and 2 bases, there was a span of 12 bases. CDR1 MDHEN and CDR2 SYDVKM come from the germline V gene. This CDR3 is built from 13 residues. The CDR3 DNA is TGTGCCAGCACTGAACGGGCCCCCTACGAGCAGTACTTC. Amino acid sequence: CASTERAPYEQYF.

To note about this clonotype: A read error may produce the germline difference seen at one junction end. V gene TRBV13 combines with J gene TRBJ2-1; 11 nucleotides agree with TRBD2. The germline CDR1 and CDR2 sequences are PRHDT and FYEKMQ (reference sequence). The CDR3 is 16 amino acids. CDR3 sequence reads: CASSFRLAGRYNEQFF. In DNA form, the CDR3 reads TGTGCCAGCAGCTTTCGACTAGCGGGACGATACAACGAGCAGTTCTTC. The variable domain in full, with the rest retrieved from reference TRBV13 and TRBJ2-1, is AAGVIQSPRHLIKEKRETATLKCYPIPRHDTVYWYQQGPGQDPQFLISFYEKMQSDKGSIPDRFSAQQFSDYHSELNMSSLELGDSALYFCASSFRLAGRYNEQFFGPGTRLTVL.

The gene calls are TRBV24-1 and TRBJ2-3, with TRBD2 matching 7 bases. Per the germline V gene, CDR1 is KGHDR and CDR2 is SFDVKD. This CDR3 contains 16 residues. The junction had 14 bases not matched to a gene; V was cut back by 7 bases and J by 5 bases. The DNA of the CDR3 is TGTGCCACCAGGCCCAATGGCGGGAGTCGTATAGATACGCAGTATTTT. This sequence encodes CATRPNGGSRIDTQYF.